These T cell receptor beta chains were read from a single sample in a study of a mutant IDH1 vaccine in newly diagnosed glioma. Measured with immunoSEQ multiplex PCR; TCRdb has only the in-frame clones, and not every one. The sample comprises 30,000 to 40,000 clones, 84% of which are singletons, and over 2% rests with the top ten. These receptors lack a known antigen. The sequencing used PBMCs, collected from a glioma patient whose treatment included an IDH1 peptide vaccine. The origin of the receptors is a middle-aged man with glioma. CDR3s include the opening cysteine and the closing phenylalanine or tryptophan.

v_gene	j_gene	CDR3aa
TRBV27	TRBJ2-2	CASGPAGVGTGELFF
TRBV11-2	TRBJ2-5	CASSLDVVRQETQYF
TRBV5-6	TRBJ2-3	CASRPRLVLGTDTQYF
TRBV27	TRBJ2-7	CASSMLGSRDEQYF
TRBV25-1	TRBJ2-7	CASSEFRRGIYEQYF
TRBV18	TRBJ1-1	CAIQSNTEAFF
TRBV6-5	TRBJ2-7	CASSYFSGSKDEQYF
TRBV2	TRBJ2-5	CASSEATGLGGQETQYF
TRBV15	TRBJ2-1	CATSGQGQVFSYNEQFF
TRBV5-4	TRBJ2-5	CASSPFREKETQYF
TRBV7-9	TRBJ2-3	CASSPLGAGVRDTQYF
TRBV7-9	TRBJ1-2	CATTYNLGGYTF
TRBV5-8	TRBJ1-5	CASSSDRERRNQPQHF
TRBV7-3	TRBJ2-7	CASSPPASNEQYF
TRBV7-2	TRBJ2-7	CASSLEASREQYF
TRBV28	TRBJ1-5	CASSLVRGSQPQHF
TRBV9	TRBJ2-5	CASSGGRGLETQYF
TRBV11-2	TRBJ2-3	CASRAPGLAGADTQYF
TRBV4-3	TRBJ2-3	CASSPSGTSGIKDTQYF
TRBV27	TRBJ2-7	CASSLGRFYEQYF
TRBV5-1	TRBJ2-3	CASSLGGGEDTQYF
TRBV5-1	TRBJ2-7	CASSLDGGYEQYF
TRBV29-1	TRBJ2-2	CSASSGRGELFF
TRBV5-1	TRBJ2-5	CASSLGGRAQYF
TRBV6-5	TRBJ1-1	CASSYSRQVTEAFF
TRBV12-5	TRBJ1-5	CASGLGQGKQPQHF
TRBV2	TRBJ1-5	CASNRVQNQPQHF
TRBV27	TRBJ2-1	CASGGRGDYNEQFF
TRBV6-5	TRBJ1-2	CASSYSYRVGYGYTF
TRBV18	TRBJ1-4	CASSHDTGDREKLFF
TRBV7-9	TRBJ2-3	CASSLGRSETDTQYF
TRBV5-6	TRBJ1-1	CASSWGGTGITEAFF
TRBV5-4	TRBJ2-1	CASSLVRVTRSSYNEQFF
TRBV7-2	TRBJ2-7	CASSFTSENYEQYF
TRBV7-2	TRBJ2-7	CASSTGRSYEQYF
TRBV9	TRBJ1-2	CASSSTGPNYGYTF
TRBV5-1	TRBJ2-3	CASSLRTFTDTQYF
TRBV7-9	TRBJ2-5	CANAGDNQETQYF